What follows are 2 T cell receptor beta chains derived from one specimen sequenced in a study of control samples from healthy donors and cancer patients (dated by TCRdb to the early 2020s). Libraries were made using the immunoSEQ multiplex PCR assay. The table was pulled from immuneACCESS by TCRdb, which kept in-frame rearrangements only. Such tables lose some clones; where checked, under half of the loss comes from unresolved V genes, and the rest has no known cause. In this sample the table shows roughly 100,000 clones, just over 90% of which occur a single time. 2% to 3% of the sample is held by the ten biggest clonotypes. Sequencing used blood. Every receptor here comes from a woman aged 18-35 years in good health.

This rearrangement joins TRBV7-2 to TRBJ1-1; tentative D call: TRBD1 (6 bases). The V gene's germline CDR1 is SGHTA and CDR2 FQGNSA. The germline V and J ends were trimmed by 3 bases and 3 bases, with 11 bases remaining between them. The CDR3 has 14 amino acids. The CDR3 region is CASSFQGHDTEAFF. The CDR3 bases are TGTGCCAGCAGCTTTCAGGGGCATGACACTGAAGCTTTCTTT.

The count of this clone is one. This chain joins TRBV5-4 and TRBJ2-1; 7 bases align to TRBD2. Germline CDR1 is SGHNT and CDR2 is YYREEE (reference sequence). The ends lost 7 bases at V and 0 bases at J; junction bases unmatched: 4. The CDR3 runs to 14 residues. In DNA form, the CDR3 reads TGTGCCAGCGGACTAGTTAGCTCCTACAATGAGCAGTTCTTC. Translating gives CASGLVSSYNEQFF. The whole variable domain, filled in from reference TRBV5-4 and TRBJ2-1, reads ETGVTQSPTHLIKTRGQQVTLRCSSQSGHNTVSWYQQALGQGPQFIFQYYREEENGRGNFPPRFSGLQFPNYSSELNVNALELDDSALYLCASGLVSSYNEQFFGPGTRLTVL.